The 7 T cell receptor beta chains given below trace back to one sample, sequenced in a study of T-cell memory formation after mild COVID-19 (dated by TCRdb to the early 2020s). The library was generated by 5' RACE. TCRdb names Illumina NovaSeq 6000 as the instrument used. The public reads were reanalyzed by TCRdb: fastp trimming at Q25, MiXCR alignment, in-frame beta chains only. One record per CDR3 amino acid sequence lists the most common genes and DNA. This sample lists roughly 190,000 distinct CDR3 sequences; roughly 27% were detected once. More than 9.5% of the sample goes to the ten largest clones. Sequencing was done on a sample of PBMCs or a T cell subset sorted from them (not recorded which). These receptor sequences come from an adult woman who had mild COVID-19 (a few samples of this study predate the infection). The sample titles of this study are shuffled in the database, so cell type and time point are left out; the donor was told from shared clones.

The CDR3 is CAWSQWSGEGYTF. DNA of the CDR3: TGTGCCTGGAGCCAGTGGTCCGGGGAGGGCTACACCTTC. The J gene is TRBJ1-2, the V gene TRBV30; D is ambiguous. The CDR3 consists of 13 residues. V was trimmed by 3 bases and J by 8 bases, leaving 16 bases between them. Germline CDR1 is GTSNPN and CDR2 is SVGIG (reference sequence). Full variable domain (rest looked up from reference TRBV30 and TRBJ1-2): SQTIHQWPATLVQPVGSPLSLECTVEGTSNPNLYWYRQAAGRGLQLLFYSVGIGQISSEVPQNLSASRPQDRQFILSSKKLLLSDSGFYLCAWSQWSGEGYTFGSGTRLTVV.

This chain links TRBV20-1 with TRBJ2-3; 8 bases are a match to TRBD2. The germline V gene has CDR1 DFQATT and CDR2 SNEGSKA (reference sequence). This CDR3 has 14 amino acids. V shed 5 bases, J shed 2 bases, and the junction held 6 bases outside the gene matches. The CDR3 nucleotides read TGCAGTGCTGGGACGGGGGGGGCCACAGATACGCAGTATTTT. Translation: CSAGTGGATDTQYF.

This clonotype turned up a few times. The chain couples TRBV7-3 to TRBJ2-2, with 8 bases fitting TRBD1. This CDR3 contains 15 residues. J gave up 6 bases and V 6 bases, and 9 bases lay outside the gene matches. Germline V gives CDR1 SGHTA, CDR2 FQGTGA. For the CDR3, the DNA is TGTGCCAGCAGATTAGGACAGGGCTCGGCCGGGGAGCTGTTTTTT. The encoded protein is CASRLGQGSAGELFF.

This clonotype was detected a few times. This chain joins TRBV5-1 and TRBJ2-7, with TRBD1 matching over 9 bases. With V trimmed by 4 bases and J by 7 bases, 15 bases remained unmatched. Per the germline V gene, CDR1 is SGHRS and CDR2 is YFSETQ. This CDR3 comprises 16 residues. The CDR3 bases are TGCGCCAGCAGCCAACCCCGGGACAGGGAATCGAATGAGCAGTACTTC. It specifies CASSQPRDRESNEQYF.

This clonotype has more than one count but fewer than ten. The CDR3 region is CASRNSGRFYEQYF. Here the CDR3 DNA reads TGTGCCAGCAGGAATAGCGGGAGATTCTACGAGCAGTACTTC. The chain combines TRBV27 with TRBJ2-7; 9 positions agree with TRBD2. Losses at the gene ends were 6 bases for V and 3 bases for J; bases not matched to a gene: 6. This CDR3 is built from 14 residues. The germline V gene has CDR1 MNHEY and CDR2 SMNVEV (reference sequence).

This clonotype was seen a few times. This rearrangement joins TRBV12-3 or TRBV12-4 to TRBJ1-1, with a tentative D call TRBD1 (5 bases). This CDR3 comprises 16 residues. V was shortened by 7 bases and J by 0 bases, with 18 bases between the two germline ends. The CDR3 DNA reads as TGTGCCAGCACCCTCCCCCTGGGGCTGATGAACACTGAAGCTTTCTTT. It translates to CASTLPLGLMNTEAFF.

The chain is built from TRBV7-8 and TRBJ2-2; 9 bases are shared with TRBD1. Germline CDR1 SGHVS, CDR2 FQNEAQ. This CDR3 spans 15 amino acids. The ends lost 4 bases at V and 6 bases at J; junction bases unmatched: 6. CDR3 in DNA: TGTGCCAGCAGCTCACAGGGGGCCGGAGCCGGGGAGCTGTTTTTT. Translation gives CASSSQGAGAGELFF.